The 21 T cell receptor beta chains below were found in one sample sequenced in a study of human T cells and chemical hapten exposure. Time point meaning: pre-sensitization, week 0. The sample's treatment: therapeutic diphenylcyclopropenone sensitization with weekly scalp DPC. TCRdb re-called the RACE reads through MiXCR, storing one row per CDR3 protein. This table holds a few hundred thousand distinct CDR3 sequences, 5.5% found once. The sequenced sample was whole blood, obtained in connection with sensitization to the hapten diphenylcyclopropenone (DPC). The receptors here all came from a woman younger than 30 with alopecia areata. Some clones in this sample may be carry-over from other donors' samples.

This clonotype was observed a handful of times. This CDR3 reads CASMGRYWKKLFF. Written as DNA, the CDR3 is TGTGCCAGCATGGGGCGGTACTGGAAAAAACTGTTTTTT. V usage is TRBV6-4 and J usage is TRBJ1-4, with a tentative D call TRBD1 (5 bases). CDR3 length: 13 amino acids. Trimming took off 7 bases at V and 9 bases at J, with 15 bases between the two ends. CDR1 is MRHNA and CDR2 is SNTAGT in the germline V gene.

This clonotype was seen repeatedly, ten times or more. The J gene is TRBJ2-3, the V gene TRBV4-2; TRBD1 agrees at 12 bases. The junction had 5 bases not matched to a gene; V was cut back by 0 bases and J by 7 bases. The CDR3 totals 16 residues. Per the germline V gene, CDR1 is LGHNA and CDR2 is YNFKEQ. In DNA, the CDR3 is TGTGCCAGCAGCCAAGATGCCGGGACAGGGGGCTATACGCAGTATTTT. This sequence encodes CASSQDAGTGGYTQYF.

In this sample, this clonotype turned up many times. The V and J genes are TRBV4-3 and TRBJ2-3; TRBD2 might be the D (6 bases). The ends were cut back, 0 bases at V and 1 base at J, with 11 bases in the middle. CDR1 is LGHNA, CDR2 YSLEER, per germline. The CDR3 sequence is 16 residues long. This chain's CDR3 is CASSQDWDSGTDTQYF. Here the CDR3 DNA reads TGCGCCAGCAGCCAAGACTGGGACTCCGGCACAGATACGCAGTATTTT.

V and J are TRBV7-3 and TRBJ2-7, with 7 bases matching TRBD2. CDR1 and CDR2 (germline): SGHTA, FQGTGA. V was pared by 1 base and J by 4 bases, with 16 bases of the junction left unmatched. CDR3 length equals 18 residues. CDR3 protein: CASSLNRVGLKIIYEQYF. CDR3 DNA sequence: TGTGCCAGCAGCTTAAATCGAGTGGGACTAAAGATAATTTACGAGCAGTACTTC.

This chain connects TRBV20-1 to TRBJ1-5; 8 nucleotides align to TRBD1. V dropped 3 bases and J dropped 7; count of bases not matched to a gene: 11. Germline V CDR1 and CDR2: DFQATT, SNEGSKA (reference sequence). CDR3 size: 15 residues. In nucleotides, the CDR3 is TGCAGTGCTAGGGATTACAGGGGGAGTGGGCAGCCCCAGCATTTT. Protein product: CSARDYRGSGQPQHF.

V is TRBV10-3 and J is TRBJ2-3; a weak D match, TRBD2 (6 bases). There are 14 residues in the CDR3. The V gene's germline CDR1 is ENHRY and CDR2 SYGVKD. The V end was cut by 7 bases, the J end by 3 bases, with 14 bases between. The CDR3 DNA reads TGTGCCATCACCGGGACTCCGGAGACAGATACGCAGTATTTT. Translating gives CAITGTPETDTQYF.

This clonotype was counted only a few times. J is TRBJ2-2 and V is TRBV5-1, with 9 bases identical to TRBD2. The CDR3 runs to 19 residues. Germline lookup yields CDR1 SGHRS and CDR2 YFSETQ. V lost 0 bases, J lost 0 bases, and 9 bases stayed unmatched. The DNA for the CDR3 is TGCGCCAGCAGCTTGGTCCCCGGCGGGGGGGCTACGAACACCGGGGAGCTGTTTTTT. It yields the protein CASSLVPGGGATNTGELFF.

This clonotype came up many times. The chain combines TRBV20-1 with TRBJ2-7; D might be TRBD2 (5 bases). Per germline, CDR1 DFQATT and CDR2 SNEGSKA (reference sequence). With 4 bases removed from V and 5 bases from J, the gap between germline ends came to 12 bases. The CDR3 sequence is 12 residues long. The CDR3 region is CSAKRGFDEQYF. CDR3 in DNA: TGCAGTGCTAAACGGGGATTCGACGAGCAGTACTTC.

In this sample, this clonotype turned up once. The DNA of the CDR3 is TGTGCCATCAGGGAGGCAGGGGAAGTCCAAGAGACCCAGTACTTC. It is translated as CAIREAGEVQETQYF. The chain couples TRBV10-3 to TRBJ2-5; maybe TRBD1 (6 bases). CDR1 and CDR2 (germline): ENHRY, SYGVKD. V was pared by 6 bases and J by 1 base, with 15 bases between. The CDR3 covers 15 residues.

This clonotype was observed a few times. This chain links TRBV7-2 with TRBJ1-1, with D hard to call. This CDR3 has 17 amino acids. Between the trimmed V and J ends, which lost 4 bases and 1 base, there was a span of 19 bases. The germline CDR1 and CDR2 sequences are SGHTA and FQGNSA. Written as DNA, the CDR3 is TGTGCCAGCAGCTCTCGCCCTAACACGAATGGGAACACTGAAGCTTTCTTT. Its translation is CASSSRPNTNGNTEAFF.

In this sample, this clonotype turned up a few times. This rearrangement joins TRBV6-5 to TRBJ2-3; D is uncertain. Germline V gene data show CDR1 as MNHEY and CDR2 as SVGAGI. The CDR3 is made up of 13 amino acids. Trimming took off 2 bases at V and 10 bases at J, with 13 bases between the two ends. The CDR3, as DNA: TGTGCCAGCAGTTACGGCTGGGTACGCCCGCAGTATTTT. Translating it yields CASSYGWVRPQYF.

This clonotype was seen at least ten times. The chain combines TRBV7-6 with TRBJ1-1; 7 bases map to TRBD1. Trimming at V came to 0 bases and at J to 1 base, leaving 5 bases not matched to a gene. Germline-derived CDR1 and CDR2 are SGHVS and FNYEAQ. The CDR3 has 16 amino acids. The CDR3 is CASSLAKTGTNTEAFF. The CDR3 DNA reads TGTGCCAGCAGCTTAGCGAAGACAGGGACGAACACTGAAGCTTTCTTT.

The sample holds many counts of this clonotype. The rearrangement joins TRBV2 to TRBJ2-1; the match to TRBD2 covers 15 bases. Germline V CDR1 and CDR2: SNHLY, FYNNEI. V was pared by 4 bases and J by 0 bases, with 7 bases of the junction left unmatched. CDR3 length: 19 residues. Written as DNA, the CDR3 is TGTGCCAGCAGTGCACCGGGACTAGCGGGGGGATTCTCCTACAATGAGCAGTTCTTC. The encoded protein is CASSAPGLAGGFSYNEQFF.

This clonotype was observed many times. V and J are TRBV5-5 and TRBJ2-5, with unresolved D. The V end lost 4 bases, the J end lost 0 bases, and 13 bases lay between the germline ends. Germline V CDR1 and CDR2: SGHKS, YYEKEE (reference sequence). CDR3 size: 15 residues. The CDR3: CASSPSGLYQETQYF. CDR3 DNA sequence: TGTGCCAGCAGCCCTTCTGGCTTGTACCAAGAGACCCAGTACTTC.

The rearrangement uses TRBV3-1 and TRBJ1-2; TRBD1 matches at 7 bases. The CDR3 is 16 residues long. The germline V gene encodes CDR1 LGHDT and CDR2 YNNKEL (reference sequence). Trimming removed 4 bases from V and 1 base from J; junction bases left unmatched: 9. The CDR3 DNA reads as TGTGCCAGCAGCCCCTTGGACAGGCAACTTAACTATGGCTACACCTTC. It codes for CASSPLDRQLNYGYTF.

The CDR3 spells CATSRGQGPSYEQYF. The CDR3 DNA sequence: TGTGCCACCAGCAGAGGCCAGGGGCCCTCCTACGAGCAGTACTTC. V gene TRBV15 combines with J gene TRBJ2-7; D is perhaps TRBD1 (6 bases). The germline V gene has CDR1 LNHNV and CDR2 YYDKDF (reference sequence). The ends were cut back, 1 base at V and 0 bases at J, with 10 bases in the middle. This CDR3 has 15 residues.

This clonotype was counted between two and nine times. The gene calls are TRBV29-1 and TRBJ2-2; possible D gene TRBD2, 5 bases. Trimming removed 1 base from V and 4 bases from J, with 7 bases in between. CDR3 length equals 13 residues. Per germline, CDR1 SQVTM and CDR2 ANQGSEA. The CDR3 here is CSVEAGSTGELFF. CDR3 coding DNA: TGCAGCGTTGAAGCGGGGAGCACCGGGGAGCTGTTTTTT.

The genes are TRBV3-1 and TRBJ2-2; possibly TRBD2 for D (7 bases). In germline, CDR1 is LGHDT, CDR2 YNNKEL (reference sequence). The CDR3 is 15 amino acids. V dropped 4 bases and J dropped 7 bases, with 16 bases sitting between them. CDR3 bases: TGTGCCAGCAGCCCCTCCCGCGGGGGCCGCGGGGAGCTGTTTTTT. Amino acid sequence: CASSPSRGGRGELFF.

This clonotype turned up a few times. The chain carries TRBV20-1 and TRBJ2-3; the D is unclear. The CDR3 extends over 14 amino acids. Looked up from germline, CDR1 is DFQATT and CDR2 is SNEGSKA (reference sequence). V lost 4 bases to trimming and J lost 6 bases, with 17 bases between them. The CDR3 spells CSATRAPPPDTQYF. The CDR3 DNA is TGCAGTGCTACCAGAGCCCCTCCTCCGGATACGCAGTATTTT.

The chain combines TRBV12-3 or TRBV12-4 with TRBJ1-1; D is uncertain. V lost 6 bases and J lost 0, with 8 bases in between. CDR3 length: 13 amino acids. The CDR3 DNA reads as TGTGCCAGCAGGAATCGTTTGAACACTGAAGCTTTCTTT. Amino acid sequence: CASRNRLNTEAFF.

This clonotype was counted many times. The CDR3 sequence: CASSEARAYEQYF. In DNA form, the CDR3 reads TGTGCCAGCAGTGAAGCGAGAGCCTACGAGCAGTACTTC. The V gene is TRBV6-1, the J gene TRBJ2-7; D is unclear. V was cut by 0 bases and J by 2 bases, with 5 bases left in between. The V gene's germline CDR1 is MNHNS and CDR2 SASEGT. This CDR3 comprises 13 residues.